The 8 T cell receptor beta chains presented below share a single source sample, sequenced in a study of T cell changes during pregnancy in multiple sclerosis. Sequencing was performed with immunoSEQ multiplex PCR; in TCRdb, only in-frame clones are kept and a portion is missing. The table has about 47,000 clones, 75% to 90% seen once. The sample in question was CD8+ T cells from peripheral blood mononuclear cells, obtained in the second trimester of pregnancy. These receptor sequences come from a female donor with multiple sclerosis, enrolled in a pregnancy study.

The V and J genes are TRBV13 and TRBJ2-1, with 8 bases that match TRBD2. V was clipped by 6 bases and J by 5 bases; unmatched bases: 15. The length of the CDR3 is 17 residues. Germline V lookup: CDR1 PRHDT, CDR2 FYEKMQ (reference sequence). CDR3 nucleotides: TGTGCCAGCAGTCAGACGGGACTAGTCCTAGTGGACAATGAGCAGTTCTTC. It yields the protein CASSQTGLVLVDNEQFF. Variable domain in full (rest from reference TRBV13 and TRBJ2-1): AAGVIQSPRHLIKEKRETATLKCYPIPRHDTVYWYQQGPGQDPQFLISFYEKMQSDKGSIPDRFSAQQFSDYHSELNMSSLELGDSALYFCASSQTGLVLVDNEQFFGPGTRLTVL.

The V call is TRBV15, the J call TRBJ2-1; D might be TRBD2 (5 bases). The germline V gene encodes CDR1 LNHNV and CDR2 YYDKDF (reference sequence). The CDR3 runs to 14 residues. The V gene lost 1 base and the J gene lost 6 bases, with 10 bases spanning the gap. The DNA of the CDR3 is TGTGCCACCAGCAGAGCCGGGGATGGCAATGAGCAGTTCTTC. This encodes CATSRAGDGNEQFF.

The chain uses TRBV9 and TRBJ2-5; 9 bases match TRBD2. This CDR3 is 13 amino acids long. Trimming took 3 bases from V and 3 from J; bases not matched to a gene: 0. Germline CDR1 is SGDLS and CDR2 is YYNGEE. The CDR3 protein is CASSGGGEETQYF. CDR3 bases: TGTGCCAGCAGCGGCGGGGGGGAAGAGACCCAGTACTTC.

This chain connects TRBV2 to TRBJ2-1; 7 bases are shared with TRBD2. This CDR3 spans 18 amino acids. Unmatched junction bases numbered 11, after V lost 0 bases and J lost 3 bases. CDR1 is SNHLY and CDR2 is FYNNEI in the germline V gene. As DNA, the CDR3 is TGTGCCAGCAGTGAAGCGCAATGGCTAGCGGAGCTCTACAATGAGCAGTTCTTC. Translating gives CASSEAQWLAELYNEQFF.

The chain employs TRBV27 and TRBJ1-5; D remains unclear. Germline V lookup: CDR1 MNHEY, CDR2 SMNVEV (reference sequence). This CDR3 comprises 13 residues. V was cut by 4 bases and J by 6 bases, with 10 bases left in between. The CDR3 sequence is CASSSDWFQPQHF. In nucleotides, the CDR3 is TGTGCCAGCAGTTCGGACTGGTTTCAGCCCCAGCATTTT.

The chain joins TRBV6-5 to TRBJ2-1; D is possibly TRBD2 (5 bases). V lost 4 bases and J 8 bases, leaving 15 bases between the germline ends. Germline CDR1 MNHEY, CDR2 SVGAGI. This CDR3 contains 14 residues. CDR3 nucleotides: TGTGCCAGCAGTTCCGGCTTAGCGACCGATGAGCAGTTCTTC. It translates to CASSSGLATDEQFF.

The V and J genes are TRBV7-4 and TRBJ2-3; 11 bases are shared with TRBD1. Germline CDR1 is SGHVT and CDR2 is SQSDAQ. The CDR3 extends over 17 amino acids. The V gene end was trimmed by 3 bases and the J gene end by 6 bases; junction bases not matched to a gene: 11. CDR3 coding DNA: TGTGCCAGCAGCTTGAGGGACAGGGGGAGCCTTGGGGATACGCAGTATTTT. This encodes CASSLRDRGSLGDTQYF.

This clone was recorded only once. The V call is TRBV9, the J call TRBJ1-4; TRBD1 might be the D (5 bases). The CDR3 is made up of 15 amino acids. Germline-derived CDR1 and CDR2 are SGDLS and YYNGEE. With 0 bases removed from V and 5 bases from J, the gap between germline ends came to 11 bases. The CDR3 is CASSVAGAPNEKLFF. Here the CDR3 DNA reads TGTGCCAGCAGCGTAGCTGGGGCCCCAAATGAAAAACTGTTTTTT.